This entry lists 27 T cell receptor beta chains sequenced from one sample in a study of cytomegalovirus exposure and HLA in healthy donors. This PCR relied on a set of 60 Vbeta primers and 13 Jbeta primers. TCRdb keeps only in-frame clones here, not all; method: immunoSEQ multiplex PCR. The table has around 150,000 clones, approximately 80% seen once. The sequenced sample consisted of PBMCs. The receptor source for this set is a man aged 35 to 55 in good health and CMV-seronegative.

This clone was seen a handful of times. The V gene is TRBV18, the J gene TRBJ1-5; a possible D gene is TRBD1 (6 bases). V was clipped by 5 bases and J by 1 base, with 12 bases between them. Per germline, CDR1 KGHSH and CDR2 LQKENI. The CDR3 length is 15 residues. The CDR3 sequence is CASSARDTSNQPQHF. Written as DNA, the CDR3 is TGTGCCAGCTCAGCCCGGGACACGAGCAATCAGCCCCAGCATTTT.

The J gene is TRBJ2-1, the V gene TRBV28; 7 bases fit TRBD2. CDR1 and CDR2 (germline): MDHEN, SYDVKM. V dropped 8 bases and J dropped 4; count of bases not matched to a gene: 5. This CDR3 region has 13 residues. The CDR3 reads CASLGEGYNEQFF. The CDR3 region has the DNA TGTGCCAGCTTAGGGGAGGGTTACAATGAGCAGTTCTTC.

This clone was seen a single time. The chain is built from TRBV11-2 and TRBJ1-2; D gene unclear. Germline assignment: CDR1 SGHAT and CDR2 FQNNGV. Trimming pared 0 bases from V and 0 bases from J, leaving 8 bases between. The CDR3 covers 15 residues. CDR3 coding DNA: TGTGCCAGCAGCTTAGAGCCAAGAGCTAACTATGGCTACACCTTC. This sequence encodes CASSLEPRANYGYTF.

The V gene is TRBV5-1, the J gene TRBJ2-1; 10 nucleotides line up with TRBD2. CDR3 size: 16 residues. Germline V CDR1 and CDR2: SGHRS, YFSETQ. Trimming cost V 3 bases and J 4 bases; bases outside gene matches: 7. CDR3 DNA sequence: TGCGCCAGCAGCTCTGAGAGACTAGCGGGTTACAATGAGCAGTTCTTC. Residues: CASSSERLAGYNEQFF.

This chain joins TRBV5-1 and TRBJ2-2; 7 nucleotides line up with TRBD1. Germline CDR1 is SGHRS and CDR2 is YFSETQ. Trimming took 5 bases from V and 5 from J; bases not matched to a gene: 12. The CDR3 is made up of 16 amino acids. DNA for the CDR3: TGCGCCAGCAGTGATGACAGGGTTCTTGATACCGGGGAGCTGTTTTTT. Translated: CASSDDRVLDTGELFF.

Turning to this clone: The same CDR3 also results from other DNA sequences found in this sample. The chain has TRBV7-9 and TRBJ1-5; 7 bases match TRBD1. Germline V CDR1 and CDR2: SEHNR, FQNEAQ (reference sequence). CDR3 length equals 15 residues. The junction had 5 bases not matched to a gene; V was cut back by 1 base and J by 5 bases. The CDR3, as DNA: TGTGCCAGCAGCTTAGATGGCAGGGGGGATCAGCCCCAGCATTTT. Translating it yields CASSLDGRGDQPQHF.

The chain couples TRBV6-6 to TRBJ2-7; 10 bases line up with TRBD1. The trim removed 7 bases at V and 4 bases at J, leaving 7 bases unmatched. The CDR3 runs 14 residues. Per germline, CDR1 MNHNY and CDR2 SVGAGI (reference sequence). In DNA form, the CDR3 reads TGTGCCAGCAAATTGGGACAGGGGACTTACGAGCAGTACTTC. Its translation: CASKLGQGTYEQYF.

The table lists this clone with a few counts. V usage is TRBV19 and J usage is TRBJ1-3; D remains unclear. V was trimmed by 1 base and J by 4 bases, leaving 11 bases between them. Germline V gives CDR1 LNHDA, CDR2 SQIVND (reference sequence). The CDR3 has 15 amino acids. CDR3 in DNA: TGTGCCAGTAGTATAGGTCACAGTCGAGGAAACACCATATATTTT. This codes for CASSIGHSRGNTIYF.

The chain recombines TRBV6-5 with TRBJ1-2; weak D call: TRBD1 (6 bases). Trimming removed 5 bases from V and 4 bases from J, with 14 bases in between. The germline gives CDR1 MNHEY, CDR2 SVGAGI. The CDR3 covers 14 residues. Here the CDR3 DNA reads TGTGCCAGCAGTGCCGGCACAGGGCCCTATGGCTACACCTTC. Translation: CASSAGTGPYGYTF.

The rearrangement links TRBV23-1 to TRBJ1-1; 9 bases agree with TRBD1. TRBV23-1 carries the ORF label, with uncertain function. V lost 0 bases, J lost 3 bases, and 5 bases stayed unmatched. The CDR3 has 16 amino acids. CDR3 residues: CASSQSGRDRDTEAFF. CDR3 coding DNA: TGCGCCAGCAGTCAATCGGGGCGGGACAGGGACACTGAAGCTTTCTTT.

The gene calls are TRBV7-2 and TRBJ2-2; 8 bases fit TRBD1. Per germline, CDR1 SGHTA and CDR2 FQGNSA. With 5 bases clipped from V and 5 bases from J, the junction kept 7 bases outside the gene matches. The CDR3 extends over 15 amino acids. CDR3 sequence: CASSPTGGRTGELFF. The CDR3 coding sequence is TGTGCCAGCAGCCCAACAGGGGGGAGGACCGGGGAGCTGTTTTTT.

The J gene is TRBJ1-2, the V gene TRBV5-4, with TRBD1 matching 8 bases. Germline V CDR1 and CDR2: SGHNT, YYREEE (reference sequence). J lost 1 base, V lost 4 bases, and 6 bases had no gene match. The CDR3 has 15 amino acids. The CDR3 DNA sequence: TGTGCCAGCAGCCCACTGACAGGGGTTAACTATGGCTACACCTTC. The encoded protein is CASSPLTGVNYGYTF.

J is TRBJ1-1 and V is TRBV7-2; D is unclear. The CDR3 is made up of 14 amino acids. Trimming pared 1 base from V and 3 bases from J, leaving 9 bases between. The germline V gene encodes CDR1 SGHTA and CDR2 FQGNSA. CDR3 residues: CASSLGTGYTEAFF. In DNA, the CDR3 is TGTGCCAGCAGCTTAGGGACTGGATACACTGAAGCTTTCTTT.

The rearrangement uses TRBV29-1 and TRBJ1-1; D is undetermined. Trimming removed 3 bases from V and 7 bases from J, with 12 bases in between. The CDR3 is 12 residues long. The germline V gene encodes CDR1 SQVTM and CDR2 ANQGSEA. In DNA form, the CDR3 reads TGCAGCGTTGACAACAGCTTCGGTGAAGCTTTCTTT. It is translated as CSVDNSFGEAFF.

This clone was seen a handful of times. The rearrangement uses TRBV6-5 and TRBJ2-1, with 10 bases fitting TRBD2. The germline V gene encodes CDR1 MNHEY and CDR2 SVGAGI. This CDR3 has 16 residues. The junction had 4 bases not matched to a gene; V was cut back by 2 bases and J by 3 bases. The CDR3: CASSYDPSGSYNEQFF. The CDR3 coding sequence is TGTGCCAGCAGTTACGATCCTAGCGGGAGCTACAATGAGCAGTTCTTC.

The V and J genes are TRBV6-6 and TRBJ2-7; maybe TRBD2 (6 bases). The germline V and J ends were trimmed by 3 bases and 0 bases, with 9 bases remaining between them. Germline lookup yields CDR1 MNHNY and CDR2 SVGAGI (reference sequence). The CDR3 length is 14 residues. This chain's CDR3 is CASSYGGTSYEQYF. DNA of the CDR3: TGTGCCAGCAGTTATGGCGGGACCTCCTACGAGCAGTACTTC.

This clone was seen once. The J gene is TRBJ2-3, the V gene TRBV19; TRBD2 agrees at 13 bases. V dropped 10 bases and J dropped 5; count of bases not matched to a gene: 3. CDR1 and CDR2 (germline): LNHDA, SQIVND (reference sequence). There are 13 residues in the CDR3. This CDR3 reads CATRTSGGDTQYF. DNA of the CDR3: TGTGCCACCCGGACTAGCGGGGGAGATACGCAGTATTTT.

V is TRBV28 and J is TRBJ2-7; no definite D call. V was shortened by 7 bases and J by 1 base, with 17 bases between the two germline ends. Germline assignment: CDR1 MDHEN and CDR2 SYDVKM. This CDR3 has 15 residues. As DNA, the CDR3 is TGTGCCAGCACCCTCGGCGGAGACGGGTCCTACGAGCAGTACTTC. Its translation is CASTLGGDGSYEQYF.

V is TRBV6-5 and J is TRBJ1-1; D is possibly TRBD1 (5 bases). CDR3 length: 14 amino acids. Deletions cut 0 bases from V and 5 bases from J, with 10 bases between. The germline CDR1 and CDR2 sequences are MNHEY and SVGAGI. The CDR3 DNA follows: TGTGCCAGCAGTTACTCGATGGGGGGGACTGAAGCTTTCTTT. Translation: CASSYSMGGTEAFF.

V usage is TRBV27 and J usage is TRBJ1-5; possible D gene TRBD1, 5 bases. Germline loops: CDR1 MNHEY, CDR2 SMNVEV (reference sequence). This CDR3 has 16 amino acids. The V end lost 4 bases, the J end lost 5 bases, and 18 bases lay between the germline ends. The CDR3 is CASSSWTGGKDQPQHF. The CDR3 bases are TGTGCCAGCAGTTCATGGACCGGGGGGAAGGATCAGCCCCAGCATTTT.

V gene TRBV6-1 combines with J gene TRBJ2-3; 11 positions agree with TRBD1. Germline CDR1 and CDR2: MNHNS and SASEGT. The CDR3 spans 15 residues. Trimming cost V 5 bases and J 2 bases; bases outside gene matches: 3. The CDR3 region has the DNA TGTGCCAGCAGTCGGGACAGGGGGAACACAGATACGCAGTATTTT. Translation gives CASSRDRGNTDTQYF.

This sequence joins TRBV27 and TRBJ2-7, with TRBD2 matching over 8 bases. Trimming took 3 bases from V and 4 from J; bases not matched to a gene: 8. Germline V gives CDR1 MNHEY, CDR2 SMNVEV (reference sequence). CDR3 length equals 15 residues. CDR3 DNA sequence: TGTGCCAGCAGTTTTTCCATACCGGGGGGGTACGAGCAGTACTTC. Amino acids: CASSFSIPGGYEQYF.

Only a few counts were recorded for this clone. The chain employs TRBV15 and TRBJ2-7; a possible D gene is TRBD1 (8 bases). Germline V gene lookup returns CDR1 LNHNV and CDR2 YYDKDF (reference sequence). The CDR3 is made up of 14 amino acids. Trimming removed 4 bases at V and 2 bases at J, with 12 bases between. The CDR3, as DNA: TGTGCCACCAGCAAACAGGGGGGGGCCTACGAGCAGTACTTC. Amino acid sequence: CATSKQGGAYEQYF.

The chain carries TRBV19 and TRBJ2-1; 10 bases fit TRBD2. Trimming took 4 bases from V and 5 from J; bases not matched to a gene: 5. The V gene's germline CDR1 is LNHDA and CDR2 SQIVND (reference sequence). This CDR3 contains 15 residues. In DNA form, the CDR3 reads TGTGCCAGTAGTAATCAAGCGGGAGGGCACAATGAGCAGTTCTTC. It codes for CASSNQAGGHNEQFF. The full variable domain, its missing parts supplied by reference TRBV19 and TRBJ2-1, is DGGITQSPKYLFRKEGQNVTLSCEQNLNHDAMYWYRQDPGQGLRLIYYSQIVNDFQKGDIAEGYSVSREKKESFPLTVTSAQKNPTAFYLCASSNQAGGHNEQFFGPGTRLTVL.

The CDR3 sequence: CASSLPASTDEQYF. CDR3 sequence (DNA): TGTGCCAGCTCACTCCCCGCGTCCACCGACGAGCAGTACTTC. The V and J genes are TRBV18 and TRBJ2-7; the D is unclear. Per germline, CDR1 KGHSH and CDR2 LQKENI. V lost 4 bases and J 5 bases, leaving 15 bases between the germline ends. The CDR3 is 14 residues long.

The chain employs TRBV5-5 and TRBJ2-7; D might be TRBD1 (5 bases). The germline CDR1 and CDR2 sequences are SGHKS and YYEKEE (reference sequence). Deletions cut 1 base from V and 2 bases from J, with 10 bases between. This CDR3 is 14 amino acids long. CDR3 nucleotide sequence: TGTGCCAGCAGCTTGACAGGAGCCACCTACGAGCAGTACTTC. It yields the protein CASSLTGATYEQYF.

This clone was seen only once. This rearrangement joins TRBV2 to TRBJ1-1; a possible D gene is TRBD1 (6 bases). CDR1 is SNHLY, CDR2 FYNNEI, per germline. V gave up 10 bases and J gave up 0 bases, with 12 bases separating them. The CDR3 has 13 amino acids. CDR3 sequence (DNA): TGTGCCAACACCCGGGACATGAACACTGAAGCTTTCTTT. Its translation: CANTRDMNTEAFF.